This passage covers 17 T cell receptor beta chains from one sample sequenced in a study of blood T cell repertoires in COVID-19. TCRdb's copy holds only in-frame clones and misses some; the assay was immunoSEQ multiplex PCR. This sample has some 300,000 clones; approximately 89% occur once, and the top ten carry less than 3.5%. The sample consisted of PBMCs or T cells enriched from blood (not recorded which). These receptors came from a woman in her forties or fifties who had been exposed to COVID-19.

V and J are TRBV7-9 and TRBJ2-5; TRBD1 matches 10 bases. CDR3 length: 13 amino acids. V was clipped by 7 bases and J by 5 bases; unmatched bases: 4. Germline V lookup: CDR1 SEHNR, CDR2 FQNEAQ (reference sequence). The chain's CDR3 is CASTGQGRETQYF. The CDR3 region has the DNA TGTGCCAGCACGGGACAGGGGAGGGAGACCCAGTACTTC.

The rearrangement links TRBV5-1 to TRBJ2-2; 9 nucleotides agree with TRBD1. Trimming took 1 base from V and 6 from J; bases not matched to a gene: 7. The germline V gene encodes CDR1 SGHRS and CDR2 YFSETQ. This CDR3 has 16 residues. The CDR3 DNA reads as TGCGCCAGCAGCTTGCTCGACAGGGGGTTATCCGGGGAGCTGTTTTTT. Its protein is CASSLLDRGLSGELFF.

This clone was found a few times. V and J are TRBV2 and TRBJ2-5, with TRBD2 matching over 15 bases. From germline, CDR1 is SNHLY and CDR2 FYNNEI. The CDR3 consists of 18 residues. With V trimmed by 1 base and J by 3 bases, 6 bases remained unmatched. CDR3 in DNA: TGTGCCAGCAGTGAAGGTCGGACTAGCGGGGGGGTCGAAGAGACCCAGTACTTC. Protein product: CASSEGRTSGGVEETQYF.

J is TRBJ2-2 and V is TRBV10-3; 7 bases map to TRBD2. The germline V gene encodes CDR1 ENHRY and CDR2 SYGVKD. The CDR3 is made up of 17 amino acids. V was pared by 3 bases and J by 1 base, with 8 bases of the junction left unmatched. The CDR3 spells CAISESRSGVNTGELFF. The CDR3 DNA is TGTGCCATCAGTGAATCCCGGAGCGGGGTGAACACCGGGGAGCTGTTTTTT.

The chain is built from TRBV2 and TRBJ1-6; D possibly corresponds to TRBD1 (6 bases). CDR1 and CDR2 from the germline V gene are SNHLY and FYNNEI. This CDR3 is built from 15 residues. V lost 8 bases, J lost 7 bases, and 18 bases lay in between. The CDR3 spells CASRGGRSLNSPLHF. The CDR3, as DNA: TGTGCCAGCCGAGGGGGACGGAGCCTAAATTCACCCCTCCACTTT.

The chain couples TRBV3-1 (or the pseudogene TRBV3-2) to TRBJ1-6; 7 nucleotides match TRBD1. Germline assignment: CDR1 LGHDT and CDR2 YNNKEL (reference sequence). V shed 5 bases, J shed 7 bases, and the junction held 11 bases outside the gene matches. This CDR3 is 16 amino acids long. The DNA of the CDR3 is TGTGCCAGCAGCGGAACAACTACAGGGGTCAATTCACCCCTCCACTTT. Protein sequence: CASSGTTTGVNSPLHF.

The chain carries TRBV4-1 and TRBJ1-4; TRBD1 matches at 8 bases. The V and J ends lost 2 bases and 0 bases, in that order; junction bases with no gene match: 11. Germline CDR1 reads MGHRA; CDR2 reads YSYEKL. This CDR3 spans 19 amino acids. In DNA, the CDR3 is TGCGCCAGCAGCCAAAGTACAGGACAGGGATTCGCAACTAATGAAAAACTGTTTTTT. Translated, it gives CASSQSTGQGFATNEKLFF.

V and J are TRBV28 and TRBJ1-1; TRBD1 might be the D (5 bases). This CDR3 is 16 amino acids long. V was shortened by 6 bases and J by 1 base, with 18 bases between the two germline ends. The germline gives CDR1 MDHEN, CDR2 SYDVKM. CDR3 DNA sequence: TGTGCCAGCAGACTCGGGGGGGGGACCGCGAACACTGAAGCTTTCTTT. Protein sequence: CASRLGGGTANTEAFF.

This chain uses TRBV24-1 with TRBJ1-1, with no clear D. The V end lost 5 bases, the J end lost 0 bases, and 6 bases lay between the germline ends. The germline V gene encodes CDR1 KGHDR and CDR2 SFDVKD. The CDR3 runs to 13 residues. CDR3 amino acids: CATSASMNTEAFF. In DNA, the CDR3 is TGTGCCACCAGTGCCAGTATGAACACTGAAGCTTTCTTT.

V is TRBV7-9 and J is TRBJ1-4, with TRBD1 matching over 7 bases. Per germline, CDR1 SEHNR and CDR2 FQNEAQ (reference sequence). V was pared by 4 bases and J by 3 bases, with 2 bases of the junction left unmatched. CDR3 size: 14 residues. CDR3 sequence reads: CASSSGQSNEKLFF. CDR3 nucleotide sequence: TGTGCCAGCAGCTCGGGACAGTCTAATGAAAAACTGTTTTTT.

The CDR3 region is CASSLDGQGFEQYF. The CDR3 nucleotides read TGTGCCAGCAGCCTCGACGGACAGGGGTTCGAGCAGTACTTC. This chain uses TRBV11-3 with TRBJ2-7, with 9 bases that match TRBD1. V was clipped by 5 bases and J by 6 bases; unmatched bases: 8. The CDR3 runs 14 residues. Germline V lookup: CDR1 SGHNT, CDR2 YENEEA.

The chain recombines TRBV6-1 with TRBJ1-1; D unresolved. Trimming shortened V by 3 bases and J by 5 bases, and 10 bases separated the two germline ends. CDR1 MNHNS and CDR2 SASEGT come from the germline V gene. This CDR3 contains 13 residues. CDR3 in amino acids: CASSDMLATEAFF. Written as DNA, the CDR3 is TGTGCCAGCAGTGATATGTTGGCAACTGAAGCTTTCTTT.

The J gene is TRBJ1-6, the V gene TRBV15, with 7 bases lining up with TRBD1. From germline, CDR1 is LNHNV and CDR2 YYDKDF (reference sequence). The CDR3 covers 14 residues. After removal of 0 bases from V and 13 bases from J, the junction contained 6 bases not matched to a gene. The CDR3 bases are TGTGCCACCAGCAGAGATAGGGGGCTTTCGCCCCTCCACTTT. Translating it yields CATSRDRGLSPLHF.

The chain combines TRBV24-1 with TRBJ1-5, with 8 bases that match TRBD1. Per germline, CDR1 KGHDR and CDR2 SFDVKD. Trimming took 9 bases from V and 7 from J; bases not matched to a gene: 10. The CDR3 has 14 residues. CDR3: CATQGAGSEQPQHF. The CDR3 DNA reads as TGTGCCACCCAGGGGGCAGGAAGCGAACAGCCCCAGCATTTT.

V gene TRBV10-1 combines with J gene TRBJ2-1; 9 nucleotides match TRBD1. The CDR3 is 21 residues long. V trimming: 2 bases; J trimming: 7 bases; junction bases outside the gene matches: 24. Looked up from germline, CDR1 is WNHNN and CDR2 is SYGVQD (reference sequence). The CDR3 DNA follows: TGCGCCAGCAGTGAGCATACCAGGAATCTGGCAGGGGGTGGGACAGGGAATGAGCAGTTCTTC. It yields the protein CASSEHTRNLAGGGTGNEQFF.

This chain connects TRBV21-1 to TRBJ1-4; the table's D call of TRBD1 was not tested on the DNA. TRBV21-1 is shown as a pseudogene. The CDR3 consists of 17 residues. In DNA, the CDR3 is TGTGCCAGCAGCAACCCGGACACAGTTGCAACTAATGAAAAACTGTTTTTT. Residues: CASSNPDTVATNEKLFF.

The rearrangement uses TRBV7-6 and TRBJ2-7, with 7 bases matching TRBD2. V was pared by 6 bases and J by 0 bases, with 8 bases of the junction left unmatched. Germline V gives CDR1 SGHVS, CDR2 FNYEAQ. The CDR3 sequence is 15 residues long. This chain's CDR3 is CASSRSGDHSYEQYF. Here the CDR3 DNA reads TGTGCCAGCAGTCGAAGCGGGGATCACTCCTACGAGCAGTACTTC. The full variable domain, with the rest looked up from reference TRBV7-6 and TRBJ2-7, is GAGVSQSPRYKVTKRGQDVALRCDPISGHVSLYWYRQALGQGPEFLTYFNYEAQQDKSGLPNDRFSAERPEGSISTLTIQRTEQRDSAMYRCASSRSGDHSYEQYFGPGTRLTVT.